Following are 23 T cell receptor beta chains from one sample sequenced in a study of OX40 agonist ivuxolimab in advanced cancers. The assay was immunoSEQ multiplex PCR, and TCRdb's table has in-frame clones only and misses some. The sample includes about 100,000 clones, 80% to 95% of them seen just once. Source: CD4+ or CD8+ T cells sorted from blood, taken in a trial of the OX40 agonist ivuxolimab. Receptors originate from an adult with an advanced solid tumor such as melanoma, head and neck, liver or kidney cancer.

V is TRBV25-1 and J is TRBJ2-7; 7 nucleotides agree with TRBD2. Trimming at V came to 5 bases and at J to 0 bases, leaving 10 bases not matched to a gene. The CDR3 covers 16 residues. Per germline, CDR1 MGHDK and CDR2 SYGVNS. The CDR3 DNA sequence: TGTGCCAGCAGTCCCCGGGTAGCGGGCTTCTCCTACGAGCAGTACTTC. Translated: CASSPRVAGFSYEQYF.

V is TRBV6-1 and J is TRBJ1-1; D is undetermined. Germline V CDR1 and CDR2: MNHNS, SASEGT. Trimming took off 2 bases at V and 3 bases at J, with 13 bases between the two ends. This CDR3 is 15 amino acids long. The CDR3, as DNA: TGTGCCAGCAGTGAAAAGGTAGGGTGGTACACTGAAGCTTTCTTT. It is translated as CASSEKVGWYTEAFF.

In DNA, the CDR3 is TGCGCCAGCAGCTCTTCCCGGGACCCTAGGGCCGGGGAGCTGTTTTTT. This encodes CASSSSRDPRAGELFF. The chain links TRBV5-1 to TRBJ2-2; D is perhaps TRBD1 or TRBD2 (5 bases each). The CDR3 extends over 16 amino acids. In germline, CDR1 is SGHRS, CDR2 YFSETQ. V lost 3 bases to trimming and J lost 6 bases, with 18 bases between them.

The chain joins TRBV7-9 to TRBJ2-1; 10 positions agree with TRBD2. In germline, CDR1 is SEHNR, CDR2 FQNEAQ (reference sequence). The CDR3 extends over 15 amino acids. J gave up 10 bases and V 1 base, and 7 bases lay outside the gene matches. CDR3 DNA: TGTGCCAGCAGCTTAGGGAGCGGGAGGGCCACCGAGCAGTTCTTC. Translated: CASSLGSGRATEQFF.

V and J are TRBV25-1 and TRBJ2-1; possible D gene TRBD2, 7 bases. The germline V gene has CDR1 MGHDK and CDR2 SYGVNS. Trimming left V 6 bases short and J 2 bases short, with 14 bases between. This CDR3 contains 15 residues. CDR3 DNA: TGTGCCAGCAGCCAAGGGGGGGCCCCCTACAATGAGCAGTTCTTC. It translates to CASSQGGAPYNEQFF.

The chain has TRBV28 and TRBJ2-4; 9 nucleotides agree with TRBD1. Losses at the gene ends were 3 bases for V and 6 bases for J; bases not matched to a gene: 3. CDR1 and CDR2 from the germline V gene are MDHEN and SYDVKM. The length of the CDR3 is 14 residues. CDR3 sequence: CASSLTGGSNIQYF. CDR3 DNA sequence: TGTGCCAGCAGTTTGACAGGGGGATCAAACATTCAGTACTTC.

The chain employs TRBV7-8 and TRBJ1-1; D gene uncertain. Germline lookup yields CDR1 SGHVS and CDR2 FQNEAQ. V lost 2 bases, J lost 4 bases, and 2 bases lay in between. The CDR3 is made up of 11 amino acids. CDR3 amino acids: CASSLSTEAFF. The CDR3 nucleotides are TGTGCCAGCAGCTTAAGCACTGAAGCTTTCTTT.

The CDR3 sequence: CASSSLLSPNEKLFF. CDR3 DNA sequence: TGTGCCAGCAGCTCCCTTTTGTCCCCCAATGAAAAACTGTTTTTT. The chain joins TRBV7-8 to TRBJ1-4; no clear D gene. V gave up 4 bases and J gave up 5 bases, with 14 bases separating them. Germline V CDR1 and CDR2: SGHVS, FQNEAQ. The CDR3 covers 15 residues.

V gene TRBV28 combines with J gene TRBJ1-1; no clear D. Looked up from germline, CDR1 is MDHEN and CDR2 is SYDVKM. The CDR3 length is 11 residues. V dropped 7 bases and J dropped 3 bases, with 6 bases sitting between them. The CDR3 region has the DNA TGTGCCAGCATCTTGGACACTGAAGCTTTCTTT. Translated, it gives CASILDTEAFF.

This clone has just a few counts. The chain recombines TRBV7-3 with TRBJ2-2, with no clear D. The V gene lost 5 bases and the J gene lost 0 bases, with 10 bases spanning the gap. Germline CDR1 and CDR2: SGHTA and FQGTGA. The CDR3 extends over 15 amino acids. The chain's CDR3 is CASSPGTANTGELFF. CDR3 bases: TGTGCCAGCAGCCCCGGAACAGCGAACACCGGGGAGCTGTTTTTT.

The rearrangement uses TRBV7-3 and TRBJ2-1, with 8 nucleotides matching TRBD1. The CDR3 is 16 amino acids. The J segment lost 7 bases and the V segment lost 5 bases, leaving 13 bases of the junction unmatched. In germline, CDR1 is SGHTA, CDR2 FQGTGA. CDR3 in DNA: TGTGCCAGCAGCCAAGGCGGTGGGACAGGACTTAATGAGCAGTTCTTC. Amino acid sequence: CASSQGGGTGLNEQFF.

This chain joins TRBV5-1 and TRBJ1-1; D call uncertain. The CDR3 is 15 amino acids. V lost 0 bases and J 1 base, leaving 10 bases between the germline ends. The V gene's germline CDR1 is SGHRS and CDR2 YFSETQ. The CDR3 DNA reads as TGCGCCAGCAGCTTGGAAGGCACCGGGAACACTGAAGCTTTCTTT. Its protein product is CASSLEGTGNTEAFF.

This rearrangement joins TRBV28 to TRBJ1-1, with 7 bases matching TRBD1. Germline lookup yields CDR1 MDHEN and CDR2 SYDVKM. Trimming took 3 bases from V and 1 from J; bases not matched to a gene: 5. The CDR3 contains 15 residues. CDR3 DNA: TGTGCCAGCAGTTTGGGACAGCGGGAGAACACTGAAGCTTTCTTT. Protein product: CASSLGQRENTEAFF. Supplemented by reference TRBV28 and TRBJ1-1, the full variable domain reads DVKVTQSSRYLVKRTGEKVFLECVQDMDHENMFWYRQDPGLGLRLIYFSYDVKMKEKGDIPEGYSVSREKKERFSLILESASTNQTSMYLCASSLGQRENTEAFFGQGTRLTVV.

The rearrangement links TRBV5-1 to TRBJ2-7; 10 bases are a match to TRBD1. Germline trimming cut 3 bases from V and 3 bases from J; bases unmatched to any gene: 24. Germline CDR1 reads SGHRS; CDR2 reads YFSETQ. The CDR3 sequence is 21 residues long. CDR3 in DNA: TGCGCCAGCAGCTATACGGGACAGGGGTCAGGCTGGGCACTTGGGAACTACGAGCAGTACTTC. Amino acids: CASSYTGQGSGWALGNYEQYF.

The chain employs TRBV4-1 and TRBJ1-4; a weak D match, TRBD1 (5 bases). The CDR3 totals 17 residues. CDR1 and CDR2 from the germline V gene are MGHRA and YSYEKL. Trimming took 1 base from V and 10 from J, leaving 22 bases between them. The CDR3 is CASSQVLDLQGTGKLFF. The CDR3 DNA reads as TGCGCCAGCAGCCAAGTTTTAGACCTCCAGGGAACGGGAAAACTGTTTTTT.

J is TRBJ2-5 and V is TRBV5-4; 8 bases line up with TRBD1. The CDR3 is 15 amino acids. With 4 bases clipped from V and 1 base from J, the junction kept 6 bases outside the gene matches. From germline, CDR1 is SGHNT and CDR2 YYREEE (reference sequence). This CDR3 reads CASSAGQGRQETQYF. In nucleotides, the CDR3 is TGTGCCAGCAGCGCCGGACAGGGACGCCAAGAGACCCAGTACTTC.

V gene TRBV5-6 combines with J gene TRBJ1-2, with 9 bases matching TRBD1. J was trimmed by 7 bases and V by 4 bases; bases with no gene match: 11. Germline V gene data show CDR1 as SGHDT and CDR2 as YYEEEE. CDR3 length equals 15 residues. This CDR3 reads CASSPPGQGGFGYTF. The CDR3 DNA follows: TGTGCCAGCAGCCCCCCGGGACAGGGAGGTTTTGGCTACACCTTC.

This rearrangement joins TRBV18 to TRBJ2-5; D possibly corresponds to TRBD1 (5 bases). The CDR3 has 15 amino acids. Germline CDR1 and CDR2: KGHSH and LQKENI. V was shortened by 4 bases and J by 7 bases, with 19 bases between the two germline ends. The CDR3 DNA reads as TGTGCCAGCTCACTCCTCCAGACAGAGCGAGGGACCCAGTACTTC. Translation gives CASSLLQTERGTQYF.

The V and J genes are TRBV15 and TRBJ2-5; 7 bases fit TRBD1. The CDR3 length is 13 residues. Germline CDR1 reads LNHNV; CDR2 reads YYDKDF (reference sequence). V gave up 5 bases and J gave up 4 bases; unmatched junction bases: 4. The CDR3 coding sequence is TGTGCCACCAGCCGAGGGGGCTTAGAGACCCAGTACTTC. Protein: CATSRGGLETQYF.

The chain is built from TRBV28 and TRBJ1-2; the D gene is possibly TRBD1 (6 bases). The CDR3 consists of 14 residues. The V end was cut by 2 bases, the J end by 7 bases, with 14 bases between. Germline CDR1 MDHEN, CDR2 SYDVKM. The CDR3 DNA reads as TGTGCCAGCAGTTTAGGTCAGGGGAAGGTTGGCTACACCTTC. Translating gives CASSLGQGKVGYTF.

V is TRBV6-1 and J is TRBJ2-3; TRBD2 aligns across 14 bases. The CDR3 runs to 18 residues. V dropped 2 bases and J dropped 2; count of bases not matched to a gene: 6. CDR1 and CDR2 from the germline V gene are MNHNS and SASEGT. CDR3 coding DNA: TGTGCCAGCAGTGAACGAGGACTAGCGGGAGGAATCACAGATACGCAGTATTTT. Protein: CASSERGLAGGITDTQYF.

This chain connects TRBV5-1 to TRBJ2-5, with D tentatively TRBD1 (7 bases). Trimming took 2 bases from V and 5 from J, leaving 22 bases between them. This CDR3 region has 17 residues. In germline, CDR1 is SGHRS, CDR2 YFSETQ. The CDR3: CASSFQQTYRGGETQYF. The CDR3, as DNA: TGCGCCAGCAGCTTCCAGCAAACGTACAGGGGAGGCGAGACCCAGTACTTC.

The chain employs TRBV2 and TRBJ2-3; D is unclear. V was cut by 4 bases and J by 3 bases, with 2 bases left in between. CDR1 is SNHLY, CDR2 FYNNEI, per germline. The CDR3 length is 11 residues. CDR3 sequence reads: CASSATDTQYF. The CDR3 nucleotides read TGTGCCAGCAGTGCTACAGATACGCAGTATTTT.